This TCR beta chain was sequenced for a study of regulatory T cells in long-lasting Graves disease. General study points: Among persistent patients, a larger number of public clonotypes were shared (over 2,500) than among newly diagnosed patients (under 1,000). Persistent Graves' patients had lower TCR diversity than newly diagnosed ones.

Time point described: newly diagnosed GD, antithyroid drugs for less than 3 months. PBMCs provided the RNA from which the TCR library was made. In regard to this clonotype: Its specificity is unknown.

Between the trimmed V and J ends, which lost 0 bases and 5 bases, there was a span of 27 bases. Germline values: CDR1 MNHEY, CDR2 SVGAGI. The CDR3 is made up of 20 amino acids. Construction of TCR beta libraries relied on iRepertoire HTBI primers and on Arm-PCR targeting CDR3 regions. Each CDR3 protein is one row after TCRdb ran MiXCR on the multiplex PCR reads. Among approximately 540,000 distinct CDR3 sequences listed, about 12% were seen once. This sample was also put to use in a study of T cells in Graves' hyperthyroidism and ophthalmopathy.

This TCR came from a woman aged 25-40 years with Graves disease. Here the sequenced sample was peripheral blood mononuclear cells (PBMCs), taken at new diagnosis, from a patient treated with antithyroid drugs. The chain couples TRBV6-5 to TRBJ2-3; D is possibly TRBD1 (6 bases). Written as DNA, the CDR3 is TGTGCCAGCAGTTACTCGTCTAAGAGCGTGGGGACAAAACGGGGAGATACGCAGTATTTT. The encoded protein is CASSYSSKSVGTKRGDTQYF.